Below, 3 T cell receptor beta chains from the same sample are listed, as sequenced in a study of OX40 agonist ivuxolimab in advanced cancers. Only in-frame clones appear in the TCRdb table, and some are missing; sequencing was by immunoSEQ multiplex PCR. The sample records around 70,000 clones, roughly 86% being singletons. The sequencing here drew on CD4+ or CD8+ T cells sorted from blood, taken in a trial of the OX40 agonist ivuxolimab. Receptors originate from an adult with an advanced solid tumor such as melanoma, head and neck, liver or kidney cancer.

The chain employs TRBV5-8 and TRBJ1-5; 12 bases are shared with TRBD1. The trim removed 4 bases at V and 1 base at J, leaving 6 bases unmatched. Germline CDR1 reads SGHTS; CDR2 reads YDEGEE. CDR3 length equals 17 residues. CDR3 coding DNA: TGTGCCAGCAGCCCGGGACAGGGGGCATGGAGCAATCAGCCCCAGCATTTT. Protein sequence: CASSPGQGAWSNQPQHF.

The gene calls are TRBV7-9 and TRBJ2-1; 15 bases match TRBD2. Germline CDR1 and CDR2: SEHNR and FQNEAQ (reference sequence). This CDR3 comprises 19 residues. V shed 4 bases, J shed 8 bases, and the junction held 15 bases outside the gene matches. CDR3 nucleotide sequence: TGTGCCAGCAGCTCTCCCCTCGGGACTAGCGGGAGGTTGGCCTATGAGCAGTTCTTC. Protein: CASSSPLGTSGRLAYEQFF.

The chain is built from TRBV10-3 and TRBJ1-1; 7 nucleotides match TRBD1. The V and J ends lost 8 bases and 1 base, in that order; junction bases with no gene match: 19. Germline values: CDR1 ENHRY, CDR2 SYGVKD. The CDR3 length is 18 residues. CDR3 nucleotide sequence: TGTGCCATCGGCGCCTTGGGACATTTGGGACAGAGGAACACTGAAGCTTTCTTT. Its protein is CAIGALGHLGQRNTEAFF.